The T cell receptor beta chain under discussion was sequenced for a study of OX40 agonist ivuxolimab in advanced cancers. Looking at the study overall: The costimulatory receptor OX40 (CD134) was targeted by ivuxolimab, a fully human IgG2 agonistic monoclonal antibody. Partial responses occurred in three dose-escalation patients, of whom one had hepatocellular carcinoma and two had cutaneous melanoma. Among the approximately 54 dose-escalation patients, some 19 had hepatocellular carcinoma, roughly 15 melanoma, 9 renal cell carcinoma and 9 head and neck cancer. Intravenous ivuxolimab was administered to patients every 2 weeks at six dose levels: 0.01, 0.1, 0.3, 1.5, 3 and 10 mg/kg. The monotherapy dose-escalation portion (N of about 57 patients) of the phase I ivuxolimab trial is reported in the paper. Prior anti-PD-1, anti-PD-L1 or anti-CTLA-4 therapy was permitted, and checkpoint inhibitors had been received by under 50% of dose-escalation patients. The purpose of peripheral TCRbeta sequencing was to test whether ivuxolimab changed TCR sequence diversity and led to clonal T-cell expansion. A male proportion of 70% to 90% and a mean age of about 60 years, ranging from about 20 to 79, were recorded for the dose-escalation cohort.

The trial excluded patients who had a history of autoimmune disease or were on systemic immunosuppression. In every dose cohort, peripheral blood was drawn for TCR sequencing at baseline, cycle 4 day 1, and cycle 7 day 1. Samples were obtained from an open-label, multicenter, first-in-human phase I dose-escalation trial of ivuxolimab. The trial enrolled adults with locally advanced or metastatic head and neck squamous cell, hepatocellular, melanoma or renal cell carcinoma. Before TCR sequencing, CD4+ and CD8+ T cells were separately sorted from peripheral blood. Findings and caveats that apply to the study as a whole: In partial responders in the 0.1-3.0 mg/kg groups, normalized peripheral clonal expansion was found to be among the lowest, especially among CD8+ T cells. Clonal expansion of both CD4+ and CD8+ blood T cells was observed from baseline to week 6 at doses 0.1 to 3.0 mg/kg. Which antigens the clonally expanded peripheral T cells were specific for was not determined. Low levels of normalized T-cell clonal expansion were also seen in some nonresponding patients. After ivuxolimab, more expanded clones were found on average in CD8+ T cells than in CD4+ T cells.

Spanning cysteine to phenylalanine, the CDR3 consists of 13 amino acids. The only DNA kept is the CDR3, 39 bases in frame from the first base. As encoded in the germline V gene, CDR1 is SGHRS while CDR2 is YFSETQ. The germline ends are 9 bases apart after V is trimmed by 7 bases and J by 0 bases. For sequencing of the TCRbeta CDR3 region, genomic DNA was extracted from the sorted cells. The immunoSEQ Assay was used to sequence the TCRbeta CDR3 regions. TCRdb holds this immuneACCESS table with in-frame rearrangements only. Some clones are missing; in checked studies, unresolved V genes explain under half, and the rest has no known cause. Here the sample has 75,000 to 100,000 clones; about 90% occur a single time. The biggest ten clones account for roughly 10% of the sample. Of note for this clone: What this receptor recognizes is not known. Base qualities were left out, and no much larger clone turns up one base away.

The sequence was obtained from an adult with an advanced solid tumor such as melanoma, head and neck, liver or kidney cancer. The starting material was CD4+ or CD8+ T cells sorted from blood, obtained in a trial of the OX40 agonist ivuxolimab. The receptor chain draws on TRBV5-1 and TRBJ2-3; the D segment may tentatively be TRBD1 or TRBD2, each giving 5 matched bases. The nucleotides read TGCGCCAGCTCCCGGGACAGCACAGATACGCAGTATTTT. Its protein is CASSRDSTDTQYF.